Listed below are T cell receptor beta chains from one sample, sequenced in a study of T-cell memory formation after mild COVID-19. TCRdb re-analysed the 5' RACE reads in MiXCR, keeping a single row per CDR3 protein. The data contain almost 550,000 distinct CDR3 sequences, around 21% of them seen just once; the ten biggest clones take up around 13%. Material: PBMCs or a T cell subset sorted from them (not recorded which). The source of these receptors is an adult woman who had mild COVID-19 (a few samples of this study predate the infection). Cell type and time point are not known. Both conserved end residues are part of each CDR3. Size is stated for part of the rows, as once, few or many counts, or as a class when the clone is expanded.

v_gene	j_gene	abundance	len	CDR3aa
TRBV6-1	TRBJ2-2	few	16	CAIGTSGGLRPGELFF
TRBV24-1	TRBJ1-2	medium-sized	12	CATSRQGFGYTF
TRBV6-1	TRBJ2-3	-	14	CARVTSGRRDTQYF
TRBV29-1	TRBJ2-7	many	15	CSARAGVDSSYEQYF
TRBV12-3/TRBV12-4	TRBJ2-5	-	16	CASSLSAGGLGETQYF
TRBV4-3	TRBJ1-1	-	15	CASSQVAGSTTEAFF
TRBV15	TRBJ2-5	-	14	CATSRPRVGETQYF
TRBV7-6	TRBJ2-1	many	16	CASSVLQGLSYNEQFF
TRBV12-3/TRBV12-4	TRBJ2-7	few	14	CASSRLAGGGEQYF
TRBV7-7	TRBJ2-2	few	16	CASSLDGQGNTGELFF
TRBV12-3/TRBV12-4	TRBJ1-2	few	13	CASSSGALYGYTF
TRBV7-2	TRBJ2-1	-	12	CASSRRDGEQFF
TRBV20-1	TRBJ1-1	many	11	CSAPRNTEAFF
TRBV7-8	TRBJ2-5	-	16	CASRTELAGYQETQYF
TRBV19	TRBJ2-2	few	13	CASRLEGTGELFF
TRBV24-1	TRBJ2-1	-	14	CATGGTSGDNEQFF
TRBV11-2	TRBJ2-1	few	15	CASSLVYGDYNEQFF
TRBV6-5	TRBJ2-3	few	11	CASSYGDTQYF
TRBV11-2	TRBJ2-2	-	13	CAGRLANTGELFF
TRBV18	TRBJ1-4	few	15	CASSPSGTGTEKLFF
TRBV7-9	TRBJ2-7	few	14	CASSSMGQPGEQYF
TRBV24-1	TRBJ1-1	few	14	CATSDGDRGTEAFF
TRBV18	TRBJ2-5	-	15	CASTTQGASQETQYF
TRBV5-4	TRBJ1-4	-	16	CASSSGGGQGNEKLFF
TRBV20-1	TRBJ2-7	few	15	CSATTGGGASYEQYF
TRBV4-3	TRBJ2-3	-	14	CASSQERIADTQYF
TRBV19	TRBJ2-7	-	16	CASSIGSSGAYYEQYF